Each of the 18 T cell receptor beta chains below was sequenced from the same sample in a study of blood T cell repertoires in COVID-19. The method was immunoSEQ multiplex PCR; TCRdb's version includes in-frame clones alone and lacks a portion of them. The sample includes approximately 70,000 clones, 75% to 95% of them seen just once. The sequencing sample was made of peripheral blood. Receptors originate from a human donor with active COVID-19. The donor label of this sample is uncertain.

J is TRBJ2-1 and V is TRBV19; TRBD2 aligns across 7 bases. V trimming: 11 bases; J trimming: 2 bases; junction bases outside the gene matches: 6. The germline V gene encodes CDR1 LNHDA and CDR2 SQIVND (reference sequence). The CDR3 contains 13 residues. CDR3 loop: CACGSNPYNEQFF. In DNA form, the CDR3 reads TGTGCCTGCGGGAGTAACCCCTACAATGAGCAGTTCTTC.

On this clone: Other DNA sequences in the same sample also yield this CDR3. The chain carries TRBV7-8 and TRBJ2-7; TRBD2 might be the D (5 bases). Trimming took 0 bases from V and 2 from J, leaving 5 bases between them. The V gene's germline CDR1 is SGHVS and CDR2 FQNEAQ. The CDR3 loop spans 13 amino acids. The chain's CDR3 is CASSLAGAYEQYF. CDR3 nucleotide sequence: TGTGCCAGCAGCTTAGCCGGGGCCTACGAGCAGTACTTC.

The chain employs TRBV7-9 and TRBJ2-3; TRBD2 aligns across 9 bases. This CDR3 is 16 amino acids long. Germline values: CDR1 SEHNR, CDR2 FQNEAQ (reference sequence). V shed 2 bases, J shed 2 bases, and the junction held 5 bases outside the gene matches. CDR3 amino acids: CASSLMASGDTDTQYF. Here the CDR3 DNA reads TGTGCCAGCAGCTTAATGGCTAGCGGGGACACAGATACGCAGTATTTT.

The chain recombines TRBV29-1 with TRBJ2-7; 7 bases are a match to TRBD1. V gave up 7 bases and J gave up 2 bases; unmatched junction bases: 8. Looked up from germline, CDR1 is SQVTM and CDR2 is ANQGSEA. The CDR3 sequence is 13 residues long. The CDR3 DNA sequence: TGCAGCGCCACCGACAGGGACCCCTACGAGCAGTACTTC. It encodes CSATDRDPYEQYF.

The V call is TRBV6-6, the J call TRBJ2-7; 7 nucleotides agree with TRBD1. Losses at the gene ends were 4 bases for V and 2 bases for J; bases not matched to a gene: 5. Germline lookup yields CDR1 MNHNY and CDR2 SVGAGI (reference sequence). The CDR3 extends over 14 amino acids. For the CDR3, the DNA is TGTGCCAGCAGTTTTGACAGGGCCCCCTACGAGCAGTACTTC. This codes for CASSFDRAPYEQYF.

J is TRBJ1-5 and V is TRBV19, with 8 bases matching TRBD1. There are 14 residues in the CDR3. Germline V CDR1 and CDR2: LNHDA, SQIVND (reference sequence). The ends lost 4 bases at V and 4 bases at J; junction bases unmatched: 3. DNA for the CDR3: TGTGCCAGTAGTACAACAGGGGGGAATCAGCCCCAGCATTTT. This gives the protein CASSTTGGNQPQHF.

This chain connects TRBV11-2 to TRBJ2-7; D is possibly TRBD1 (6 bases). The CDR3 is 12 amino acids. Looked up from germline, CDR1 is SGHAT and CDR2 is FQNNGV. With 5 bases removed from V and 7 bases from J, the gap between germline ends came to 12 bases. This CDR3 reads CASSLTQGEQYF. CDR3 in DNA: TGTGCCAGCAGCCTAACGCAGGGGGAGCAGTACTTC.

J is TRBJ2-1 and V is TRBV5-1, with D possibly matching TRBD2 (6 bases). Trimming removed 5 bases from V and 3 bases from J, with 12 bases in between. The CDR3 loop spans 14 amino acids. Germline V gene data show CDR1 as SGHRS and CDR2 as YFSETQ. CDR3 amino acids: CASSTGEDYNEQFF. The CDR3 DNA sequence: TGCGCCAGCAGTACGGGGGAGGACTACAATGAGCAGTTCTTC.

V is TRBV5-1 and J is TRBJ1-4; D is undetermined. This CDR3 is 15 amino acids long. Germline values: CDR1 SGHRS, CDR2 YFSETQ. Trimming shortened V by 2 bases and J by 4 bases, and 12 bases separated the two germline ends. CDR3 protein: CASSFGRRNNEKLFF. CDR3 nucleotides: TGCGCCAGCAGCTTTGGGAGGAGGAATAATGAAAAACTGTTTTTT.

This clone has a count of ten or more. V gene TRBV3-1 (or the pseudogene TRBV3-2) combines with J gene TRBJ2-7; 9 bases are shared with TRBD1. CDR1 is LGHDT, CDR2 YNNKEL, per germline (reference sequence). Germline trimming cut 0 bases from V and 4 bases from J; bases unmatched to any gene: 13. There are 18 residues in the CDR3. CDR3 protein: CASSQDKTRNRGLYEQYF. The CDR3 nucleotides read TGTGCCAGCAGCCAAGACAAGACAAGAAACAGGGGGCTTTACGAGCAGTACTTC.

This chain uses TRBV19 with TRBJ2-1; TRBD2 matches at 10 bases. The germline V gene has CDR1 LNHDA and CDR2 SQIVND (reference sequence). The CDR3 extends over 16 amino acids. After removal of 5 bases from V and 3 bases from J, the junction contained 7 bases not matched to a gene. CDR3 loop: CASSPSSGRVYNEQFF. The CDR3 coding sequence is TGTGCCAGTAGTCCCTCCAGCGGGAGGGTCTACAATGAGCAGTTCTTC.

CDR3: CASSTWTGGAEGYEQYF. The CDR3 region has the DNA TGTGCCAGCAGTACATGGACAGGGGGCGCGGAAGGGTACGAGCAGTACTTC. The chain employs TRBV28 and TRBJ2-7, with 11 positions matching TRBD1. Germline lookup yields CDR1 MDHEN and CDR2 SYDVKM. The CDR3 consists of 17 residues. J was trimmed by 4 bases and V by 5 bases; bases with no gene match: 13.

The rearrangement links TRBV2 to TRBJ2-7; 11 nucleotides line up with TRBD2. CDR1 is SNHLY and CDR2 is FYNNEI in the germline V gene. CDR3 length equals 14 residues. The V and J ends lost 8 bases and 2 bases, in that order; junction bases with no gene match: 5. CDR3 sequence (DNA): TGTGCCAGCTGCACTAGCGGGAGAGCCTACGAGCAGTACTTC. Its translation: CASCTSGRAYEQYF.

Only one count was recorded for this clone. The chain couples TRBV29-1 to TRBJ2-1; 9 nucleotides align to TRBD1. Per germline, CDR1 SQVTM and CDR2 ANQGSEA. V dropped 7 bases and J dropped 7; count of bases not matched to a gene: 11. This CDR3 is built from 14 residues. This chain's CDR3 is CSGAPGQGTNEQFF. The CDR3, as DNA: TGCAGCGGAGCACCGGGACAGGGAACGAATGAGCAGTTCTTC.

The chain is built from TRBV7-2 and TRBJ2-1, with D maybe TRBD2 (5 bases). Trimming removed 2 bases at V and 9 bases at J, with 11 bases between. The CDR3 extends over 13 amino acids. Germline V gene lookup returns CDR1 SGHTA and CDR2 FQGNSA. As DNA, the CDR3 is TGTGCCAGCAGCTTACTTAGCGAGAGTGAGCAGTTCTTC. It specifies CASSLLSESEQFF.

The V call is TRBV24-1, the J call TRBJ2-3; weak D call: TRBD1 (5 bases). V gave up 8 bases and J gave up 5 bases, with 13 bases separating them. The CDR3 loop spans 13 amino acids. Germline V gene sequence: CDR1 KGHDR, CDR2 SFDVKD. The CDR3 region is CATMTEQGDTQYF. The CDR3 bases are TGTGCCACCATGACAGAGCAGGGAGATACGCAGTATTTT.

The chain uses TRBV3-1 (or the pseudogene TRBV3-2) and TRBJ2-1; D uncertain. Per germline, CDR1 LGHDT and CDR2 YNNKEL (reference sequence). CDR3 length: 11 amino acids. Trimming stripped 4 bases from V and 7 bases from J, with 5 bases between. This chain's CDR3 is CASSRVNEQFF. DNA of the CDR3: TGTGCCAGCAGCCGAGTTAATGAGCAGTTCTTC.

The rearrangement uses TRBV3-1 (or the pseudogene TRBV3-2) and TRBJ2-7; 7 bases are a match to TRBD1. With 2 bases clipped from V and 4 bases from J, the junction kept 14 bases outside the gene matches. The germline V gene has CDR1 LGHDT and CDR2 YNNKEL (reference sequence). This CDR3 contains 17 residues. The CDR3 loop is CASSQSTARGSTYEQYF. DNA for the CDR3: TGTGCCAGCAGCCAATCCACGGCCAGGGGGTCAACGTACGAGCAGTACTTC.